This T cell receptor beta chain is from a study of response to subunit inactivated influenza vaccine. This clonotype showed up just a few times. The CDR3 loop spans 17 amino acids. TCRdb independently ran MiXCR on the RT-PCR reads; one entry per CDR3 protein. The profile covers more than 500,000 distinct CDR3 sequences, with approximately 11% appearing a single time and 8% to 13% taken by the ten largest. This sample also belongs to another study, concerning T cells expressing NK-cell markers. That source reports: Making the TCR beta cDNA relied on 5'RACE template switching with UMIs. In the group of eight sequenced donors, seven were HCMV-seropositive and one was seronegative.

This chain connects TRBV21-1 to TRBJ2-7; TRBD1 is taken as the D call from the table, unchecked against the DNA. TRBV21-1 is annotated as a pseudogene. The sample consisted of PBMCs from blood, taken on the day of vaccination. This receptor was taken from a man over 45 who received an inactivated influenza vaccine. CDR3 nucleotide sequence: TGTGCCAGCAGCAAAATCGTCGGGACAGGGCTAACCTACGAGCAGTACTTC. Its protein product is CASSKIVGTGLTYEQYF.